This entry features one T cell receptor beta chain sequence. What it binds is not known. This sample is part of a study of shared clonotypes between healthy human individuals. Findings of the study overall: Around 5% was the fraction of naive CD4 clonotypes found shared across a few donors. On the whole, naive subsets had larger estimated richness than memory subsets had.

The CDR3 extends over 13 amino acids. In germline, CDR1 is SGHAT, CDR2 FQNNGV. The V segment lost 5 bases and the J segment 7 bases; nucleotides outside the gene matches: 3. TCRdb's table, derived via immunoSEQ multiplex PCR, lists solely in-frame clones and lacks some. The sample consists of hundreds of thousands of clones, 73% of them appearing once. The chain uses TRBV11-2 and TRBJ2-1, with 9 bases lining up with TRBD1. Specimen: memory CD4+ T cells sorted from blood. Sample subset: CD45RA-negative fraction. The sequence was collected from a woman in her twenties or thirties in good health. This chain's CDR3 is CASSADRGNEQFF. The CDR3 DNA is TGTGCCAGCAGCGCGGACAGGGGTAATGAGCAGTTCTTC.